This T cell receptor (beta chain) was identified during a study of T cells in Graves' hyperthyroidism and ophthalmopathy. At the level of the study: It was at initial diagnosis, before any treatment, that peripheral blood was collected.

V gave up 0 bases and J gave up 0 bases; unmatched junction bases: 3. The CDR3 has 16 residues. Germline-derived CDR1 and CDR2 are KGHSH and LQKENI. The TCR beta CDR3 regions underwent amplification using RNA transcripts as the source. The TCR CDR3 first-round RT-PCR relied on the HTBI primer set. TCRdb independently ran MiXCR on the multiplex PCR reads; one entry per CDR3 protein. Of fewer than 650,000 distinct CDR3 sequences listed, 14% are singletons. Ten or more counts support this clonotype. The genes are TRBV18 and TRBJ2-7; 9 bases match TRBD1. This TCR was sampled from a woman aged 40 to 50 with Graves' hyperthyroidism. Sequencing was performed on blood. CDR3 in amino acids: CASSPPGTGSSYEQYF. CDR3 DNA: TGTGCCAGCTCACCACCGGGGACAGGGAGCTCCTACGAGCAGTACTTC.